What follows are 31 T cell receptor beta chains derived from one specimen sequenced in a study of shared clonotypes between healthy human individuals. Method: immunoSEQ multiplex PCR; TCRdb's copy keeps in-frame clones and lacks some. This sample has roughly 1.5 million clones; 95% to 99% occur once, and the top ten carry 0.45%. What was sequenced was naive CD4+ T cells sorted from blood. Subset in this sample: CD45RA+ positively selected. The source of these receptors is a man in his thirties or forties in good health.

The chain carries TRBV10-3 and TRBJ2-7; D gene uncertain. CDR1 ENHRY and CDR2 SYGVKD come from the germline V gene. V lost 6 bases, J lost 5 bases, and 8 bases lay in between. CDR3 length: 11 amino acids. The CDR3 DNA sequence: TGTGCCATCAGCTCGGTGGACGAGCAGTACTTC. Translation gives CAISSVDEQYF.

About this clone itself: Other DNA variants within this sample encode the same CDR3. This chain uses TRBV30 with TRBJ1-1; D not resolved. The CDR3 is 13 residues long. Germline V lookup: CDR1 GTSNPN, CDR2 SVGIG (reference sequence). Trimming cost V 0 bases and J 1 base, with 6 bases left between them. The CDR3 bases are TGTGCCTGGAGTGTGCGGGAGAACACTGAAGCTTTCTTT. This sequence encodes CAWSVRENTEAFF.

The rearrangement uses TRBV5-8 and TRBJ1-5; no reliable D call. This CDR3 comprises 15 residues. Germline V lookup: CDR1 SGHTS, CDR2 YDEGEE. V was cut by 0 bases and J by 3 bases, with 10 bases left in between. The CDR3 here is CASSLVRANNQPQHF. In DNA form, the CDR3 reads TGTGCCAGCAGCTTGGTGAGGGCGAACAATCAGCCCCAGCATTTT.

This chain uses TRBV18 with TRBJ1-5, with TRBD1 as a possible D gene (5 bases). This CDR3 spans 14 amino acids. Trimming stripped 3 bases from V and 5 bases from J, with 11 bases between. Germline CDR1 KGHSH, CDR2 LQKENI. Written as DNA, the CDR3 is TGTGCCAGCTCACCGGCCATGGGGGATCAGCCCCAGCATTTT. Its translation is CASSPAMGDQPQHF.

The rearrangement links TRBV6-1 to TRBJ2-5, with D tentatively TRBD1 or TRBD2 (6 bases each). Between the trimmed V and J ends, which lost 0 bases and 1 base, there was a span of 9 bases. Germline V gene sequence: CDR1 MNHNS, CDR2 SASEGT. The CDR3 is 15 residues long. The CDR3 is CASSEARGVQETQYF. The DNA of the CDR3 is TGTGCCAGCAGTGAAGCGAGGGGGGTCCAAGAGACCCAGTACTTC.

The chain couples TRBV7-3 to TRBJ2-3, with D possibly matching TRBD2 (5 bases). This CDR3 spans 17 amino acids. V was cut by 5 bases and J by 6 bases, with 24 bases left in between. CDR1 and CDR2 from the germline V gene are SGHTA and FQGTGA. DNA of the CDR3: TGTGCCAGCAGCCCCGTCCCCCTAGCACTCGTCCGGGATACGCAGTATTTT. Residues: CASSPVPLALVRDTQYF.

The chain combines TRBV11-2 with TRBJ2-3, with unresolved D. CDR1 and CDR2 (germline): SGHAT, FQNNGV. The CDR3 runs to 14 residues. Trimming stripped 3 bases from V and 3 bases from J, with 10 bases between. The CDR3 spells CASSLGGRTDTQYF. The DNA of the CDR3 is TGTGCCAGCAGCTTGGGTGGCAGAACAGATACGCAGTATTTT.

The chain links TRBV29-1 to TRBJ2-7, with a weak D call TRBD1 (6 bases). Germline-derived CDR1 and CDR2 are SQVTM and ANQGSEA. The CDR3 is 16 residues long. V was pared by 0 bases and J by 7 bases, with 22 bases between. Here the CDR3 DNA reads TGCAGCGTTGAAGATCACTGGACAGCCGGATCGGGGGAGCAGTACTTC. Translation gives CSVEDHWTAGSGEQYF.

The rearrangement uses TRBV11-3 and TRBJ2-7; D is unresolved. Germline V gene sequence: CDR1 SGHNT, CDR2 YENEEA. V was clipped by 5 bases and J by 6 bases, with 14 bases between them. The CDR3 loop spans 13 amino acids. CDR3 protein: CASSREPIGEQYF. The CDR3 DNA sequence: TGTGCCAGCAGCCGAGAACCCATCGGCGAGCAGTACTTC.

The chain combines TRBV28 with TRBJ2-7; D gene uncertain. Trimming took off 7 bases at V and 2 bases at J, with 15 bases between the two ends. This CDR3 has 14 amino acids. Germline V lookup: CDR1 MDHEN, CDR2 SYDVKM. CDR3 sequence reads: CASTPRYRAYEQYF. CDR3 nucleotide sequence: TGTGCCAGCACCCCACGCTATAGGGCCTACGAGCAGTACTTC. Full variable domain (missing parts from reference TRBV28 and TRBJ2-7): DVKVTQSSRYLVKRTGEKVFLECVQDMDHENMFWYRQDPGLGLRLIYFSYDVKMKEKGDIPEGYSVSREKKERFSLILESASTNQTSMYLCASTPRYRAYEQYFGPGTRLTVT.

The genes are TRBV5-1 and TRBJ2-2; possibly TRBD2 for D (6 bases). V lost 5 bases, J lost 6 bases, and 14 bases lay in between. Germline CDR1 and CDR2: SGHRS and YFSETQ. The CDR3 has 14 amino acids. The CDR3 DNA is TGCGCCAGCAGTCAGGGACTCAGTCCCGGGGAGCTGTTTTTT. It translates to CASSQGLSPGELFF.

The V call is TRBV19, the J call TRBJ1-1; D may be TRBD1 (6 bases). From germline, CDR1 is LNHDA and CDR2 SQIVND (reference sequence). The CDR3 extends over 15 amino acids. V shed 0 bases and J shed 4 bases, with 12 bases lying between them. The CDR3 is CASSIEDSPSTEAFF. DNA of the CDR3: TGTGCCAGTAGTATAGAGGACAGTCCCAGCACTGAAGCTTTCTTT.

This sequence joins TRBV4-1 and TRBJ2-7, with TRBD1 identical over 8 bases. Trimming removed 6 bases from V and 1 base from J; junction bases left unmatched: 8. This CDR3 has 15 residues. CDR1 is MGHRA, CDR2 YSYEKL, per germline. In DNA form, the CDR3 reads TGCGCCAGCAGTCCCGACAGGGGAGGTTCCTACGAGCAGTACTTC. This sequence encodes CASSPDRGGSYEQYF.

The V call is TRBV6-4, the J call TRBJ2-3; D may be TRBD1 (6 bases). The CDR3 is 13 amino acids. Germline-derived CDR1 and CDR2 are MRHNA and SNTAGT. V shed 8 bases and J shed 6 bases, with 15 bases lying between them. For the CDR3, the DNA is TGTGCCAGCCTTCTGTGGGGGCAGGATACGCAGTATTTT. Translation gives CASLLWGQDTQYF.

The chain links TRBV5-4 to TRBJ2-3; 7 bases are shared with TRBD2. From germline, CDR1 is SGHNT and CDR2 YYREEE (reference sequence). CDR3 length: 16 residues. Trimming took 0 bases from V and 1 from J; bases not matched to a gene: 5. DNA for the CDR3: TGTGCCAGCAGCTTGGCCGCGGCGGGGGGCACAGATACGCAGTATTTT. Its translation: CASSLAAAGGTDTQYF.

This clone came up once. The rearrangement links TRBV2 to TRBJ2-7; unclear D gene. Germline-derived CDR1 and CDR2 are SNHLY and FYNNEI. V lost 7 bases and J lost 2, with 12 bases in between. CDR3 length: 13 amino acids. CDR3 DNA: TGTGCCAGCAACGGAAGATCCCCCTACGAGCAGTACTTC. Its translation: CASNGRSPYEQYF.

CDR3 sequence (DNA): TGTGCCAGCAGACAGAGCAGGGACGAGCAGTACTTC. Translated, it gives CASRQSRDEQYF. The V gene is TRBV28, the J gene TRBJ2-7; tentatively, D is TRBD1 (5 bases). This CDR3 is built from 12 residues. Looked up from germline, CDR1 is MDHEN and CDR2 is SYDVKM. The V end was cut by 6 bases, the J end by 5 bases, with 11 bases between.

This sequence joins TRBV5-1 and TRBJ2-7; perhaps TRBD2 as D (5 bases). Trimming left V 4 bases short and J 1 base short, with 18 bases between. This CDR3 comprises 16 residues. The germline V gene encodes CDR1 SGHRS and CDR2 YFSETQ. Here the CDR3 reads CASSPILGSDSYEQYF. CDR3 sequence (DNA): TGCGCCAGCAGCCCCATACTGGGGAGCGATTCCTACGAGCAGTACTTC.

The chain carries TRBV18 and TRBJ2-1, with unresolved D. Germline-derived CDR1 and CDR2 are KGHSH and LQKENI. V was pared by 1 base and J by 0 bases, with 10 bases between. The CDR3 is 16 residues long. CDR3 DNA sequence: TGTGCCAGCTCACCACTCGTGAGCAACTCCTACAATGAGCAGTTCTTC. Protein: CASSPLVSNSYNEQFF.

The chain recombines TRBV7-9 with TRBJ2-3, with TRBD2 identical over 11 bases. V lost 2 bases, J lost 0 bases, and 4 bases stayed unmatched. Per germline, CDR1 SEHNR and CDR2 FQNEAQ (reference sequence). The CDR3 consists of 17 residues. As DNA, the CDR3 is TGTGCCAGCAGCTTAATTCTAGCGGGAGGTAGCACAGATACGCAGTATTTT. Its protein product is CASSLILAGGSTDTQYF.

This clone came up a few times. The chain joins TRBV11-2 to TRBJ2-2, with D tentatively TRBD2 (5 bases). This CDR3 has 15 residues. V shed 5 bases and J shed 4 bases, with 14 bases lying between them. CDR1 is SGHAT and CDR2 is FQNNGV in the germline V gene. CDR3: CASSLYWAGTGELFF. The CDR3 DNA reads as TGTGCCAGCAGCCTGTATTGGGCGGGCACCGGGGAGCTGTTTTTT.

The chain employs TRBV9 and TRBJ1-5; D is possibly TRBD1 (5 bases). V was pared by 0 bases and J by 6 bases, with 13 bases between. The germline V gene encodes CDR1 SGDLS and CDR2 YYNGEE. The CDR3 spans 15 residues. The DNA of the CDR3 is TGTGCCAGCAGCGTAGAGGGGACCGGTGCTCAGCCCCAGCATTTT. It is translated as CASSVEGTGAQPQHF.

The rearrangement uses TRBV25-1 and TRBJ2-1; TRBD2 matches at 13 bases. The CDR3 extends over 16 amino acids. Germline V gives CDR1 MGHDK, CDR2 SYGVNS. Trimming cost V 0 bases and J 7 bases; bases outside gene matches: 3. CDR3: CASSEYGTSGTNEQFF. The CDR3 DNA follows: TGTGCCAGCAGTGAATACGGGACTAGCGGGACGAATGAGCAGTTCTTC.

The V call is TRBV7-9, the J call TRBJ1-4, with TRBD1 matching over 9 bases. The CDR3 is 18 residues long. Per germline, CDR1 SEHNR and CDR2 FQNEAQ (reference sequence). The V gene end was trimmed by 1 base and the J gene end by 8 bases; junction bases not matched to a gene: 14. CDR3 DNA sequence: TGTGCCAGCAGCTTAGGAGGGACAGGGATTACGACGAACGAAAAACTGTTTTTT. Translating it yields CASSLGGTGITTNEKLFF.

The rearrangement uses TRBV7-9 and TRBJ1-3; a weak D match, TRBD1 (6 bases). V lost 5 bases to trimming and J lost 4 bases, with 18 bases between them. Germline V lookup: CDR1 SEHNR, CDR2 FQNEAQ (reference sequence). The CDR3 contains 16 residues. The chain's CDR3 is CASSGLRGTLGNTIYF. The CDR3 DNA is TGTGCCAGCAGCGGTCTAAGGGGGACACTCGGAAACACCATATATTTT. Full variable domain (rest looked up from reference TRBV7-9 and TRBJ1-3): DTGVSQNPRHKITKRGQNVTFRCDPISEHNRLYWYRQTLGQGPEFLTYFQNEAQLEKSRLLSDRFSAERPKGSFSTLEIQRTEQGDSAMYLCASSGLRGTLGNTIYFGEGSWLTVV.

This clone was seen only once. The V and J genes are TRBV5-1 and TRBJ1-4; D is undetermined. The germline CDR1 and CDR2 sequences are SGHRS and YFSETQ. The CDR3 sequence is 13 residues long. Trimming removed 0 bases at V and 8 bases at J, with 8 bases between. This CDR3 is CASSLGATEKLFF. DNA of the CDR3: TGCGCCAGCAGCTTGGGGGCTACAGAAAAACTGTTTTTT.

The chain has TRBV19 and TRBJ1-5; possible D gene TRBD1, 5 bases. Trimming removed 5 bases from V and 3 bases from J, with 11 bases in between. From germline, CDR1 is LNHDA and CDR2 SQIVND (reference sequence). CDR3 length: 14 residues. The DNA of the CDR3 is TGTGCCAGTAGTGGGGCGCAAATCAATCAGCCCCAGCATTTT. Its protein product is CASSGAQINQPQHF. Supplemented by reference TRBV19 and TRBJ1-5, the full variable domain reads DGGITQSPKYLFRKEGQNVTLSCEQNLNHDAMYWYRQDPGQGLRLIYYSQIVNDFQKGDIAEGYSVSREKKESFPLTVTSAQKNPTAFYLCASSGAQINQPQHFGDGTRLSIL.

The V and J genes are TRBV7-2 and TRBJ2-3; D gene uncertain. Germline V gives CDR1 SGHTA, CDR2 FQGNSA. The CDR3 covers 13 residues. Trimming took 1 base from V and 6 from J, leaving 8 bases between them. This chain's CDR3 is CASSLGSSDTQYF. The CDR3 nucleotides read TGTGCCAGCAGCTTAGGGAGCTCGGATACGCAGTATTTT.

This chain joins TRBV9 and TRBJ2-5; D gene unclear. Germline assignment: CDR1 SGDLS and CDR2 YYNGEE. Trimming took 3 bases from V and 1 from J, leaving 4 bases between them. This CDR3 contains 12 residues. The CDR3 region is CASSASQETQYF. The CDR3 DNA reads TGTGCCAGCAGCGCCTCCCAAGAGACCCAGTACTTC.

This clone is a singleton in its sample. The V gene is TRBV2, the J gene TRBJ2-6; possible D gene TRBD1, 6 bases. From germline, CDR1 is SNHLY and CDR2 FYNNEI. V gave up 8 bases and J gave up 7 bases, with 9 bases separating them. This CDR3 spans 12 amino acids. The DNA of the CDR3 is TGTGCCAGCTCAGGGACAGCCAACGTCCTGACTTTC. This translates into CASSGTANVLTF.

V and J are TRBV19 and TRBJ1-1, with 9 bases identical to TRBD1. The CDR3 extends over 14 amino acids. Germline CDR1 and CDR2: LNHDA and SQIVND (reference sequence). Trimming removed 5 bases from V and 5 bases from J; junction bases left unmatched: 6. CDR3 sequence: CASSLGQGGTEAFF. CDR3 bases: TGTGCCAGTAGTCTGGGACAGGGTGGAACTGAAGCTTTCTTT.